This entry lists 8 T cell receptor beta chains sequenced from one sample in a study of T cells in localized non-small cell lung cancer. TCRdb keeps only in-frame clones here, not all; method: immunoSEQ multiplex PCR. This sample has around 9,000 clones, with approximately 45% found just once. The sample in question was lymph node tissue, obtained before any cancer treatment. These TCRs come from a woman aged 35-70 years with stage I lung adenocarcinoma.

This clone was seen a few times. This chain uses TRBV9 with TRBJ2-5, with 7 bases that match TRBD1. Germline assignment: CDR1 SGDLS and CDR2 YYNGEE. The CDR3 runs 17 residues. V shed 4 bases, J shed 5 bases, and the junction held 17 bases outside the gene matches. For the CDR3, the DNA is TGTGCCAGCAGCCTCAAGACAGGGTGGGACCTCCGGGAGACCCAGTACTTC. It is translated as CASSLKTGWDLRETQYF. Looking up the rest from reference TRBV9 and TRBJ2-5 gives the full variable domain: DSGVTQTPKHLITATGQRVTLRCSPRSGDLSVYWYQQSLDQGLQFLIQYYNGEERAKGNILERFSAQQFPDLHSELNLSSLELGDSALYFCASSLKTGWDLRETQYFGPGTRLLVL.

This clone was counted a few times. This chain uses TRBV10-2 with TRBJ2-2; 13 bases match TRBD2. Trimming cost V 6 bases and J 6 bases; bases outside gene matches: 7. Germline V gene sequence: CDR1 WSHSY, CDR2 SAAADI. This CDR3 region has 16 residues. The CDR3 DNA sequence: TGCGCCAGCAGGACTAGCGGGGGGACCAAGGCCGGGGAGCTGTTTTTT. This gives the protein CASRTSGGTKAGELFF.

The chain recombines TRBV28 with TRBJ1-4, with 7 bases lining up with TRBD1. V shed 5 bases, J shed 4 bases, and the junction held 10 bases outside the gene matches. Germline V CDR1 and CDR2: MDHEN, SYDVKM. The CDR3 is made up of 16 amino acids. CDR3 loop: CASSAYTRGDNEKLFF. The CDR3 nucleotides read TGTGCCAGCAGTGCCTACACCAGGGGGGATAATGAAAAACTGTTTTTT.

This clone was found a few times. The chain is built from TRBV9 and TRBJ1-6, with a weak D call TRBD1 (5 bases). The CDR3 totals 13 residues. V was pared by 5 bases and J by 5 bases, with 8 bases between. Germline V gene lookup returns CDR1 SGDLS and CDR2 YYNGEE. The CDR3 DNA reads as TGTGCCAGCAGTTTGGACAATAATTCACCCCTCCACTTT. Translating it yields CASSLDNNSPLHF.

The V gene is TRBV19, the J gene TRBJ2-7; D may be TRBD1 (6 bases). CDR3 length: 15 residues. V was cut by 3 bases and J by 6 bases, with 18 bases left in between. CDR1 and CDR2 (germline): LNHDA, SQIVND (reference sequence). CDR3 in DNA: TGTGCCAGTAGTATGGGGACCACAGGGTCTTCCGAGCAGTACTTC. This encodes CASSMGTTGSSEQYF.

This clone has a handful of counts. The read halts 1 residue ahead of the CDR3 end, with the missing end drawn from the germline J gene. The genes are TRBV6-1 and TRBJ1-5, with TRBD1 as a possible D gene (6 bases). The V gene's germline CDR1 is MNHNS and CDR2 SASEGT. This CDR3 has 13 residues. Trimming pared 1 base from V and 8 bases from J, leaving 9 bases between. This CDR3 reads CASSEDRDEPQHF. CDR3 DNA (partial): TGTGCCAGCAGTGAAGACAGGGATGAGCCCCAGCAT.

The rearrangement uses TRBV30 and TRBJ1-1; TRBD1 is a possible D gene (5 bases). This CDR3 comprises 12 residues. Germline values: CDR1 GTSNPN, CDR2 SVGIG (reference sequence). Trimming removed 1 base from V and 4 bases from J, with 7 bases in between. The CDR3 bases are TGTGCCTGGAGTGAGGGGATCACTGAAGCTTTCTTT. Residues: CAWSEGITEAFF.

This clone was seen a few times. The chain joins TRBV19 to TRBJ1-5; possible D gene TRBD1, 5 bases. CDR1 LNHDA and CDR2 SQIVND come from the germline V gene (reference sequence). The CDR3 has 13 amino acids. V lost 5 bases to trimming and J lost 3 bases, with 8 bases between them. The CDR3 loop is CASSLQVNQPQHF. The DNA of the CDR3 is TGTGCCAGTAGTTTACAGGTCAATCAGCCCCAGCATTTT.